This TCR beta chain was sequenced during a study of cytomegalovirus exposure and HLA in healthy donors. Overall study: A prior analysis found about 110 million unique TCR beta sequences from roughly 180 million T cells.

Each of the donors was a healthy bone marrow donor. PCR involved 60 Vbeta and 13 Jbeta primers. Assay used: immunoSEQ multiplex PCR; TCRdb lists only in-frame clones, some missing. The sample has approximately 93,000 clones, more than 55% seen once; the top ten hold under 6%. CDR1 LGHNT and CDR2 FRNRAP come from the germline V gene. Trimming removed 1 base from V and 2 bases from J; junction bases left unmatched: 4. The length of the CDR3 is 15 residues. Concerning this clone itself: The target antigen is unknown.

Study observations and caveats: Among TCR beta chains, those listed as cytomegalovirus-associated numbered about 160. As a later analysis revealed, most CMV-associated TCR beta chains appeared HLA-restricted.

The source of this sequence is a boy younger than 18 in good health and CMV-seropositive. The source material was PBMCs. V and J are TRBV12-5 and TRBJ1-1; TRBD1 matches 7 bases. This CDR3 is CASGLGRGGNTEAFF. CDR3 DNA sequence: TGTGCTAGTGGTTTGGGCCGAGGGGGCAACACTGAAGCTTTCTTT.